What follows are 7 T cell receptor beta chains derived from one specimen sequenced in a study of T cell repertoires in cytomegalovirus infection. The antigens these receptors bind are not known. In TCRdb, the reads were re-called with MiXCR into one record per CDR3 protein. In the table there are around 49,000 distinct CDR3 sequences, over 15% of which are singletons. The sequences come from CD8+ T cells from cultured PBMCs, collected from culture after CMV antigen stimulation. The receptors originated from a human donor in good health (CMV status not recorded). Some clones in this sample may be carry-over from other donors' samples.

This clonotype was observed a handful of times. The CDR3 spells CASSSGTGWNTGELFF. For the CDR3, the DNA is TGTGCCAGCAGCTCCGGGACAGGGTGGAACACCGGGGAGCTGTTTTTT. The chain combines TRBV11-2 with TRBJ2-2; 9 bases line up with TRBD1. This CDR3 region has 16 residues. J was trimmed by 1 base and V by 4 bases; bases with no gene match: 4. CDR1 is SGHAT and CDR2 is FQNNGV in the germline V gene.

This clonotype was counted between two and nine times. As DNA, the CDR3 is TGTGCCAGCAGCCTTACCGGGACAGGGGGAGGCACCCAGTACTTC. Its protein product is CASSLTGTGGGTQYF. This chain uses TRBV7-3 with TRBJ2-5, with TRBD1 matching 11 bases. The germline CDR1 and CDR2 sequences are SGHTA and FQGTGA. The V and J ends lost 5 bases and 8 bases, in that order; junction bases with no gene match: 10. This CDR3 has 15 residues.

This clonotype was counted many times. This rearrangement joins TRBV15 to TRBJ2-3, with 9 bases fitting TRBD2. The CDR3 is 15 residues long. Germline V gives CDR1 LNHNV, CDR2 YYDKDF (reference sequence). The ends lost 4 bases at V and 4 bases at J; junction bases unmatched: 6. The CDR3 region is CATSNPSGEPDTQYF. Here the CDR3 DNA reads TGTGCCACCAGCAACCCTAGCGGGGAGCCAGATACGCAGTATTTT.

This clonotype was seen a handful of times. This chain links TRBV7-9 with TRBJ1-1; D is undetermined. The CDR3 consists of 12 residues. With 5 bases removed from V and 5 bases from J, the gap between germline ends came to 9 bases. Germline values: CDR1 SEHNR, CDR2 FQNEAQ (reference sequence). CDR3 bases: TGTGCCAGCAGCGTTGGGTGGACTGAAGCTTTCTTT. Its translation: CASSVGWTEAFF. Using reference TRBV7-9 and TRBJ1-1 for the parts outside the CDR3, the full variable domain is DTGVSQNPRHKITKRGQNVTFRCDPISEHNRLYWYRQTLGQGPEFLTYFQNEAQLEKSRLLSDRFSAERPKGSFSTLEIQRTEQGDSAMYLCASSVGWTEAFFGQGTRLTVV.

The chain employs TRBV27 and TRBJ2-5, with no clear D. Germline assignment: CDR1 MNHEY and CDR2 SMNVEV (reference sequence). Trimming took off 7 bases at V and 2 bases at J, with 17 bases between the two ends. The CDR3 has 15 residues. The chain's CDR3 is CASKLGSLTQETQYF. CDR3 nucleotide sequence: TGTGCCAGCAAGTTAGGGTCGCTGACACAAGAGACCCAGTACTTC.

The chain links TRBV11-1 to TRBJ1-1; D perhaps matches TRBD1 (6 bases). Germline-derived CDR1 and CDR2 are SGHAT and FQDESV (reference sequence). This CDR3 region has 14 residues. Trimming pared 6 bases from V and 0 bases from J, leaving 11 bases between. CDR3 bases: TGTGCCAGCAGTACCAGGGGAATGAACACTGAAGCTTTCTTT. Protein sequence: CASSTRGMNTEAFF. Complete variable domain (other parts from reference TRBV11-1 and TRBJ1-1): EAEVAQSPRYKITEKSQAVAFWCDPISGHATLYWYRQILGQGPELLVQFQDESVVDDSQLPKDRFSAERLKGVDSTLKIQPAELGDSAMYLCASSTRGMNTEAFFGQGTRLTVV.

V gene TRBV27 combines with J gene TRBJ2-1; D perhaps matches TRBD2 (7 bases). CDR3 length equals 14 residues. V lost 2 bases and J 7 bases, leaving 12 bases between the germline ends. Germline loops: CDR1 MNHEY, CDR2 SMNVEV (reference sequence). As DNA, the CDR3 is TGTGCCAGCAGTTTACGGGGGGCATTTAATGAGCAGTTCTTC. Translation gives CASSLRGAFNEQFF.